The subject of this entry is one T cell receptor (beta chain). Antigen unknown. Use of 60 Vbeta and 13 Jbeta primers characterized the PCR. TCRdb keeps only in-frame clones here, not all; method: immunoSEQ multiplex PCR. Here the sample spans about 150,000 clones, about four fifths being singletons. This sample is drawn from a study of cytomegalovirus exposure and HLA in healthy donors. The overall study: Genotyping showed around four fifths of about 370 donors falling in the Caucasian-associated ancestry cluster.

Study results and limitations: A later analysis linked a missense DCLRE1C variant to TCR beta V- and J-gene trimming.

Sample: PBMCs. The TCR comes from a man between 25 and 39 years old in good health.

The CDR3 bases are TGCGCCGGCCGATCCGGGACTAGCGGCACAGATACGCAGTATTTT. It codes for CAGRSGTSGTDTQYF. This chain links TRBV10-2 with TRBJ2-3; TRBD2 agrees at 10 bases. Germline values: CDR1 WSHSY, CDR2 SAAADI. The length of the CDR3 is 15 residues. V shed 11 bases and J 1 base; nucleotides not matched to a gene: 9.